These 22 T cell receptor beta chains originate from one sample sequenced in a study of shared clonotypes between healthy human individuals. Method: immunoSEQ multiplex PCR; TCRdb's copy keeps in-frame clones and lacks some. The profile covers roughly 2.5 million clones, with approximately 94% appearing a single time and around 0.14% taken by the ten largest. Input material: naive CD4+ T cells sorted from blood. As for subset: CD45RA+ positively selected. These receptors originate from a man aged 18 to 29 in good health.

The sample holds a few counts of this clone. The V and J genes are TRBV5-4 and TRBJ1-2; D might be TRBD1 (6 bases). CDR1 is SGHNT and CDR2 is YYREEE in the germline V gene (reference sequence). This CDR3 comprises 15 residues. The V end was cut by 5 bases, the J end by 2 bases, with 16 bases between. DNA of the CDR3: TGTGCCAGCAGTTCCGGACGGACAGTAAACTATGGCTACACCTTC. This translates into CASSSGRTVNYGYTF.

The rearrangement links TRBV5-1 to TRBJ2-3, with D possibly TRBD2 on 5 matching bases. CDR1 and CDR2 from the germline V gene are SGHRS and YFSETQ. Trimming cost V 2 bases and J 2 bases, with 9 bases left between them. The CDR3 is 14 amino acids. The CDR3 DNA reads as TGCGCCAGCAGCTTAGAGCGGACCACAGATACGCAGTATTTT. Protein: CASSLERTTDTQYF.

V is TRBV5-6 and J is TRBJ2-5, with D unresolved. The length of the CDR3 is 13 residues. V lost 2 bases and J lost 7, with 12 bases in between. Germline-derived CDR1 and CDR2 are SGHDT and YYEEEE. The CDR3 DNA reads TGTGCCAGCAGCTTTATGAGTATAGGGACCCAGTACTTC. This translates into CASSFMSIGTQYF.

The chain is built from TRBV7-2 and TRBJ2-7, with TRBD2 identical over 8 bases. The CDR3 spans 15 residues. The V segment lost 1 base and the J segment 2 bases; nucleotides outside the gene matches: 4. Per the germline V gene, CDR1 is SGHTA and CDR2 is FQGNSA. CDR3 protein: CASSLEAGAPYEQYF. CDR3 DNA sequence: TGTGCCAGCAGCTTAGAAGCGGGAGCCCCCTACGAGCAGTACTTC.

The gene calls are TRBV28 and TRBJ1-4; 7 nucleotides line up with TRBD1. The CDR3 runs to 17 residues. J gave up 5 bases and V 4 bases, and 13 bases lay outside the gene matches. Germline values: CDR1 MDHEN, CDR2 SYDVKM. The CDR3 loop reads CASSYQLSGTENEKLFF. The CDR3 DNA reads TGTGCCAGCAGTTACCAACTCTCCGGGACAGAGAATGAAAAACTGTTTTTT. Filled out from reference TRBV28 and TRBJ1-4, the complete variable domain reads DVKVTQSSRYLVKRTGEKVFLECVQDMDHENMFWYRQDPGLGLRLIYFSYDVKMKEKGDIPEGYSVSREKKERFSLILESASTNQTSMYLCASSYQLSGTENEKLFFGSGTQLSVL.

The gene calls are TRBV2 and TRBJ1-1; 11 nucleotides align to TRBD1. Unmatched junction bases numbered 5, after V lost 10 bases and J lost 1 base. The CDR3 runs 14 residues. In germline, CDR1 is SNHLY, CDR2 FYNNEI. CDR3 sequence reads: CATQGQGENTEAFF. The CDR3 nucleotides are TGTGCCACCCAGGGACAGGGGGAGAACACTGAAGCTTTCTTT. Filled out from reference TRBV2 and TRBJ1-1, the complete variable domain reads EPEVTQTPSHQVTQMGQEVILRCVPISNHLYFYWYRQILGQKVEFLVSFYNNEISEKSEIFDDQFSVERPDGSNFTLKIRSTKLEDSAMYFCATQGQGENTEAFFGQGTRLTVV.

CDR3: CASSTGQGYQETQYF. The CDR3 nucleotides are TGCGCCAGCAGCACGGGACAGGGGTACCAAGAGACCCAGTACTTC. The chain links TRBV5-1 to TRBJ2-5; 10 bases map to TRBD1. Germline assignment: CDR1 SGHRS and CDR2 YFSETQ. The J segment lost 0 bases and the V segment lost 4 bases, leaving 3 bases of the junction unmatched. The CDR3 runs to 15 residues.

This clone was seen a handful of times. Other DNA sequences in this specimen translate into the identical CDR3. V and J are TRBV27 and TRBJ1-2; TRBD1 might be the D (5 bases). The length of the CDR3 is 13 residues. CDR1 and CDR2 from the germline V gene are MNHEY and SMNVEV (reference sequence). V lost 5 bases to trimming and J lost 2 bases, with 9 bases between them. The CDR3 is CASSPQGNYGYTF. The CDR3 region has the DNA TGTGCCAGCAGTCCCCAGGGAAACTATGGCTACACCTTC.

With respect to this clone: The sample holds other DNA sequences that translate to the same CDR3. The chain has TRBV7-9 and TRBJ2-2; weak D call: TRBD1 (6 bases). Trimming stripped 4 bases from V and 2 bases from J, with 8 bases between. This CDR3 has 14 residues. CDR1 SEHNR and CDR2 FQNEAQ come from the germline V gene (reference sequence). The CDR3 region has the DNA TGTGCCAGCAGCTGGACAGTTAACACCGGGGAGCTGTTTTTT. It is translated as CASSWTVNTGELFF.

CDR3 nucleotide sequence: TGTGCCAGCAGTGGACTAGCGGGATACGAGCAGTACTTC. Translated: CASSGLAGYEQYF. The genes are TRBV5-6 and TRBJ2-7, with 12 bases aligning to TRBD2. Germline CDR1 SGHDT, CDR2 YYEEEE. The V and J ends lost 5 bases and 4 bases, in that order; junction bases with no gene match: 1. The CDR3 length is 13 residues.

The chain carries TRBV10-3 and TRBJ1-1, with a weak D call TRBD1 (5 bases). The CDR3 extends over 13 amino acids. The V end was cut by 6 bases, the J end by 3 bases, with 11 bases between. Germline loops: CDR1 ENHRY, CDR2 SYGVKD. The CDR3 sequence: CAIRGGEDTEAFF. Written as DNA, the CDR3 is TGTGCCATCAGAGGAGGGGAGGACACTGAAGCTTTCTTT.

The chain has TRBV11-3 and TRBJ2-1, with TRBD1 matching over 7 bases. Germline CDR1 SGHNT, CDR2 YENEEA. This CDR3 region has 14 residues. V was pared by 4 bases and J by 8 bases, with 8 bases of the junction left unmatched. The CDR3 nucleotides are TGTGCCAGCAGCTCTTTGACAGGGCCCTATGAGCAGTTCTTC. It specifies CASSSLTGPYEQFF.

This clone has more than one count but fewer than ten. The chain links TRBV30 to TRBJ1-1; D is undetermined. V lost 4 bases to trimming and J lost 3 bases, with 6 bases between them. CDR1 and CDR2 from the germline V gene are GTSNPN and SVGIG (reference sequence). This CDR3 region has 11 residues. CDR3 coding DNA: TGTGCCTGGAAGGCGGACACTGAAGCTTTCTTT. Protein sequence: CAWKADTEAFF.

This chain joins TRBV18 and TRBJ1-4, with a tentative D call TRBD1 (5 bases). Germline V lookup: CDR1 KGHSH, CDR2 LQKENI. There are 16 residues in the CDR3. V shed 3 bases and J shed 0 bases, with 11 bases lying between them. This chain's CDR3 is CASSPFDSATNEKLFF. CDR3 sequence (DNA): TGTGCCAGCTCACCTTTTGACAGTGCAACTAATGAAAAACTGTTTTTT.

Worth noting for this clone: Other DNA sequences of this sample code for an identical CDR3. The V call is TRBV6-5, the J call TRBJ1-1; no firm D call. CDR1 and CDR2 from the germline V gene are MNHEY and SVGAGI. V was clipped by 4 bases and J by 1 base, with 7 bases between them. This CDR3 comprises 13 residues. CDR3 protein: CASSSGRNTEAFF. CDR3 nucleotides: TGTGCCAGCAGTTCCGGGAGGAACACTGAAGCTTTCTTT.

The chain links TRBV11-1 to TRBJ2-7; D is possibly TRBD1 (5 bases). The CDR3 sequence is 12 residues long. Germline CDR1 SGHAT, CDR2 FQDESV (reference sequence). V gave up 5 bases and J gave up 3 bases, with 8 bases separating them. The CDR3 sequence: CASSQGSYEQYF. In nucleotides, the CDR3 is TGTGCCAGCAGCCAGGGAAGCTACGAGCAGTACTTC.

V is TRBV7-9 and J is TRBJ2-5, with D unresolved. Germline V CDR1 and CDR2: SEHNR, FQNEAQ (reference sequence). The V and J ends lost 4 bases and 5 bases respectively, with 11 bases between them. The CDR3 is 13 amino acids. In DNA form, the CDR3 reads TGTGCCAGCAGCTCAACGCTGTGGGAGACCCAGTACTTC. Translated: CASSSTLWETQYF.

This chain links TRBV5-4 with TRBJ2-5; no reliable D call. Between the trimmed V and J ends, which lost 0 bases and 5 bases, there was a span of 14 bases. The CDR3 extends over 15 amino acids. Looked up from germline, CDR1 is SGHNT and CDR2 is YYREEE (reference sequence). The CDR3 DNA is TGTGCCAGCAGCTTGGTGTCTGGGGTTGGGGAGACCCAGTACTTC. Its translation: CASSLVSGVGETQYF.

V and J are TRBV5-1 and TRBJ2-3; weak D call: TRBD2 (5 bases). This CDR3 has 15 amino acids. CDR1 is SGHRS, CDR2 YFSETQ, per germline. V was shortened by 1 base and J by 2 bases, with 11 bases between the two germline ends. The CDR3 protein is CASSLTGGFTDTQYF. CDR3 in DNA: TGCGCCAGCAGCTTGACTGGCGGGTTCACAGATACGCAGTATTTT.

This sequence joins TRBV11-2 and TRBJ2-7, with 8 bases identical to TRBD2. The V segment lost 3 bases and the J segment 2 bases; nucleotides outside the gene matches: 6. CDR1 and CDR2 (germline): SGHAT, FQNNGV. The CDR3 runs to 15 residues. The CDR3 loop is CASSLYSGGAYEQYF. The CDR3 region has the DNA TGTGCCAGCAGCTTGTACTCGGGGGGGGCCTACGAGCAGTACTTC.

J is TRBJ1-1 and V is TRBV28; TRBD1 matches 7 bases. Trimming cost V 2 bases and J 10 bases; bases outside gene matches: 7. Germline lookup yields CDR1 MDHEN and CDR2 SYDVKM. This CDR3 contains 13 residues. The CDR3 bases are TGTGCCAGCAGTTTAGTAGGGGGCAGGGCAGCTTTCTTT. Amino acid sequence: CASSLVGGRAAFF.

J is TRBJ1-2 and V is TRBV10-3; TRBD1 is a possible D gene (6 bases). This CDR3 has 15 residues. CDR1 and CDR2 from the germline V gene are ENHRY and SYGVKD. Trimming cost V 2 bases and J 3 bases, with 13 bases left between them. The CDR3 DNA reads TGTGCCATCAGTGAGCACAGGGACTCAGACTATGGCTACACCTTC. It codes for CAISEHRDSDYGYTF.